Each of the 25 T cell receptor beta chains below was sequenced from the same sample in a study of blood T cell repertoires in COVID-19. Repertoires were generated with immunoSEQ multiplex PCR, while TCRdb's copy carries only in-frame clones and drops some. The sample has roughly 250,000 clones; 87% are singletons. What was sequenced was PBMCs or T cells enriched from blood (not recorded which). Every receptor here comes from a woman aged 25 to 45 with acute COVID-19.

The chain couples TRBV5-1 to TRBJ2-7; the match to TRBD2 covers 7 bases. The CDR3 is 17 residues long. V was pared by 2 bases and J by 5 bases, with 16 bases of the junction left unmatched. CDR1 is SGHRS and CDR2 is YFSETQ in the germline V gene. The CDR3 loop is CASSLAPAGEDLDEQYF. As DNA, the CDR3 is TGCGCCAGCAGCTTAGCCCCGGCGGGGGAGGATCTCGACGAGCAGTACTTC.

CDR3 loop: CAISEAGGDLGPDTEAFF. CDR3 coding DNA: TGTGCCATCAGTGAGGCAGGGGGCGATTTAGGCCCGGACACTGAAGCTTTCTTT. This chain uses TRBV10-3 with TRBJ1-1; 8 nucleotides line up with TRBD1. With 2 bases clipped from V and 3 bases from J, the junction kept 14 bases outside the gene matches. The germline CDR1 and CDR2 sequences are ENHRY and SYGVKD. This CDR3 is built from 18 residues.

The V call is TRBV6-1, the J call TRBJ1-5; possible D gene TRBD1, 5 bases. The germline CDR1 and CDR2 sequences are MNHNS and SASEGT. Trimming cost V 3 bases and J 0 bases, with 12 bases left between them. CDR3 length: 16 amino acids. Here the CDR3 DNA reads TGTGCCAGCAGTGAGACAGACTTCTATAGCAATCAGCCCCAGCATTTT. It translates to CASSETDFYSNQPQHF.

The V call is TRBV5-6, the J call TRBJ1-5; D is perhaps TRBD1 (5 bases). Germline CDR1 is SGHDT and CDR2 is YYEEEE. Trimming removed 1 base from V and 0 bases from J, with 14 bases in between. The CDR3 is 17 amino acids. DNA for the CDR3: TGTGCCAGCAGCTTGACCGCGGGGGGTAATAGCAATCAGCCCCAGCATTTT. Amino acids: CASSLTAGGNSNQPQHF.

CDR3 DNA: TGTGCCAGTACCGCGGGTCCGGAAGGCTACACCTTC. This codes for CASTAGPEGYTF. V usage is TRBV19 and J usage is TRBJ1-2; no reliable D call. Germline-derived CDR1 and CDR2 are LNHDA and SQIVND (reference sequence). V gave up 7 bases and J gave up 8 bases, with 14 bases separating them. This CDR3 contains 12 residues.

This chain joins TRBV5-1 and TRBJ1-1; 10 nucleotides align to TRBD1. Trimming cost V 4 bases and J 3 bases; bases outside gene matches: 6. The CDR3 totals 15 residues. Germline V gene lookup returns CDR1 SGHRS and CDR2 YFSETQ. The CDR3 bases are TGCGCCAGCAGCGGACCGGGACAGGGGTACACTGAAGCTTTCTTT. It translates to CASSGPGQGYTEAFF.

This clone was picked up one time. CDR3 region: CASSQDREDDTQYF. The CDR3 coding sequence is TGCGCCAGCAGCCAAGACAGGGAGGATGATACGCAGTATTTT. V is TRBV5-1 and J is TRBJ2-3, with D possibly TRBD1 on 7 matching bases. The V gene's germline CDR1 is SGHRS and CDR2 YFSETQ. CDR3 size: 14 residues. The ends were cut back, 4 bases at V and 6 bases at J, with 15 bases in the middle.

The J gene is TRBJ1-2, the V gene TRBV27; TRBD1 agrees at 9 bases. The germline V gene encodes CDR1 MNHEY and CDR2 SMNVEV (reference sequence). Unmatched junction bases numbered 4, after V lost 3 bases and J lost 5 bases. This CDR3 is 14 amino acids long. The DNA for the CDR3 is TGTGCCAGCAGTTTCGGGGGACAGGGTTATGGCTACACCTTC. This encodes CASSFGGQGYGYTF.

The J gene is TRBJ1-6, the V gene TRBV27; TRBD1 matches at 8 bases. J was trimmed by 10 bases and V by 9 bases; bases with no gene match: 11. Germline assignment: CDR1 MNHEY and CDR2 SMNVEV (reference sequence). The CDR3 consists of 14 residues. CDR3 DNA sequence: TGTGCCAGTTCCGGGACAGGCCTAGGGTCACCCCTCCACTTT. Translated, it gives CASSGTGLGSPLHF.

The chain carries TRBV7-9 and TRBJ2-7; 7 bases map to TRBD1. Germline loops: CDR1 SEHNR, CDR2 FQNEAQ (reference sequence). This CDR3 is 14 amino acids long. The V and J ends lost 1 base and 2 bases, in that order; junction bases with no gene match: 2. The CDR3 sequence is CASSLGDSTYEQYF. DNA of the CDR3: TGTGCCAGCAGCTTAGGGGACAGTACCTACGAGCAGTACTTC. The full variable domain, completed using reference TRBV7-9 and TRBJ2-7, is DTGVSQNPRHKITKRGQNVTFRCDPISEHNRLYWYRQTLGQGPEFLTYFQNEAQLEKSRLLSDRFSAERPKGSFSTLEIQRTEQGDSAMYLCASSLGDSTYEQYFGPGTRLTVT.

The chain is built from TRBV19 and TRBJ2-7; possibly TRBD1 for D (5 bases). V gave up 0 bases and J gave up 3 bases, with 15 bases separating them. The CDR3 totals 16 residues. Germline V gene data show CDR1 as LNHDA and CDR2 as SQIVND (reference sequence). The CDR3 coding sequence is TGTGCCAGTAGTATAGATATGGGGCAAGGCTTCTACGAGCAGTACTTC. It codes for CASSIDMGQGFYEQYF.

The chain uses TRBV6-2 or TRBV6-3 and TRBJ1-6, with TRBD1 identical over 7 bases. The V gene end was trimmed by 0 bases and the J gene end by 2 bases; junction bases not matched to a gene: 4. The CDR3 covers 17 residues. From germline, CDR1 is MNHEY and CDR2 SVGEGT. This chain's CDR3 is CASSYSTQGAYNSPLHF. The CDR3 DNA sequence: TGTGCCAGCAGTTACTCGACGCAGGGGGCCTATAATTCACCCCTCCACTTT.

This chain joins TRBV5-1 and TRBJ2-1, with TRBD2 identical over 10 bases. This CDR3 is built from 15 residues. J lost 2 bases, V lost 2 bases, and 1 base had no gene match. Germline loops: CDR1 SGHRS, CDR2 YFSETQ. In DNA form, the CDR3 reads TGCGCCAGCAGCTTCCTAGCGGGGGCCTACAATGAGCAGTTCTTC. Translated, it gives CASSFLAGAYNEQFF.

V and J are TRBV27 and TRBJ2-3, with D hard to call. The CDR3 totals 14 residues. The germline V gene has CDR1 MNHEY and CDR2 SMNVEV (reference sequence). Trimming took off 7 bases at V and 2 bases at J, with 13 bases between the two ends. CDR3 sequence: CASNSARPTDTQYF. DNA of the CDR3: TGTGCCAGCAATAGTGCCAGGCCCACAGATACGCAGTATTTT.

The chain joins TRBV7-9 to TRBJ1-2; TRBD1 might be the D (5 bases). CDR3 length equals 15 residues. In germline, CDR1 is SEHNR, CDR2 FQNEAQ (reference sequence). V lost 3 bases to trimming and J lost 5 bases, with 16 bases between them. CDR3 amino acids: CASSFRPDSKYGYTF. The CDR3 DNA reads as TGTGCCAGCAGCTTCCGTCCCGACAGCAAATATGGCTACACCTTC.

The chain recombines TRBV19 with TRBJ1-5; 7 bases match TRBD1. The J segment lost 2 bases and the V segment lost 4 bases, leaving 8 bases of the junction unmatched. The CDR3 is 16 residues long. From germline, CDR1 is LNHDA and CDR2 SQIVND (reference sequence). CDR3 loop: CASSRTVDRGNQPQHF. The CDR3 nucleotides are TGTGCCAGTAGTAGAACAGTCGACAGGGGCAATCAGCCCCAGCATTTT. Full variable domain (missing parts from reference TRBV19 and TRBJ1-5): DGGITQSPKYLFRKEGQNVTLSCEQNLNHDAMYWYRQDPGQGLRLIYYSQIVNDFQKGDIAEGYSVSREKKESFPLTVTSAQKNPTAFYLCASSRTVDRGNQPQHFGDGTRLSIL.

The rearrangement links TRBV6-6 to TRBJ2-1; the match to TRBD2 covers 7 bases. The V and J ends lost 2 bases and 3 bases, in that order; junction bases with no gene match: 4. This CDR3 comprises 15 residues. The germline V gene encodes CDR1 MNHNY and CDR2 SVGAGI (reference sequence). Here the CDR3 reads CASSYGGGGYNEQFF. CDR3 nucleotides: TGTGCCAGCAGTTACGGCGGGGGAGGCTACAATGAGCAGTTCTTC.

The rearrangement links TRBV30 to TRBJ1-2; 10 bases map to TRBD1. Germline CDR1 and CDR2: GTSNPN and SVGIG (reference sequence). V trimming: 1 base; J trimming: 7 bases; junction bases outside the gene matches: 6. CDR3 length: 14 residues. As DNA, the CDR3 is TGTGCCTGGAGTGGCCGGGACAGGGGATTTGGCTACACCTTC. Protein product: CAWSGRDRGFGYTF.

This rearrangement joins TRBV6-4 to TRBJ2-3, with 12 bases matching TRBD2. J lost 6 bases, V lost 5 bases, and 6 bases had no gene match. The CDR3 is 15 residues long. From germline, CDR1 is MRHNA and CDR2 SNTAGT. In nucleotides, the CDR3 is TGTGCCAGCAGTCGACTAGCGGGGGATTACGATACGCAGTATTTT. Protein sequence: CASSRLAGDYDTQYF.

The gene calls are TRBV7-8 and TRBJ1-1; D call uncertain. V lost 1 base, J lost 4 bases, and 7 bases lay in between. The germline gives CDR1 SGHVS, CDR2 FQNEAQ. The CDR3 is 13 residues long. The CDR3 sequence: CASSLGGLTEAFF. Here the CDR3 DNA reads TGTGCCAGCAGCTTAGGAGGGCTCACTGAAGCTTTCTTT. Variable domain in full (rest from reference TRBV7-8 and TRBJ1-1): GAGVSQSPRYKVAKRGQDVALRCDPISGHVSLFWYQQALGQGPEFLTYFQNEAQLDKSGLPSDRFFAERPEGSVSTLKIQRTQQEDSAVYLCASSLGGLTEAFFGQGTRLTVV.

This chain joins TRBV2 and TRBJ1-1; D remains unclear. CDR1 and CDR2 from the germline V gene are SNHLY and FYNNEI. There are 12 residues in the CDR3. V lost 7 bases to trimming and J lost 1 base, with 7 bases between them. CDR3 loop: CASMSGNTEAFF. The CDR3 nucleotides read TGTGCCAGCATGTCAGGGAACACTGAAGCTTTCTTT.

V gene TRBV7-9 combines with J gene TRBJ2-1, with 11 bases aligning to TRBD2. This CDR3 has 15 amino acids. Per germline, CDR1 SEHNR and CDR2 FQNEAQ (reference sequence). V trimming: 0 bases; J trimming: 6 bases; junction bases outside the gene matches: 1. DNA of the CDR3: TGTGCCAGCAGCTTAGCTAGCGGGGGGGCCAATGAGCAGTTCTTC. This gives the protein CASSLASGGANEQFF.

This chain joins TRBV9 and TRBJ2-7; tentatively, D is TRBD1 (5 bases). The V gene's germline CDR1 is SGDLS and CDR2 YYNGEE. There are 12 residues in the CDR3. V dropped 3 bases and J dropped 5 bases, with 9 bases sitting between them. The CDR3 region is CASSAQQDEQYF. Written as DNA, the CDR3 is TGTGCCAGCAGCGCACAACAGGACGAGCAGTACTTC.

The chain carries TRBV3-1 (or the pseudogene TRBV3-2) and TRBJ2-2, with D unresolved. The germline V gene encodes CDR1 LGHDT and CDR2 YNNKEL (reference sequence). The V gene lost 0 bases and the J gene lost 1 base, with 12 bases spanning the gap. This CDR3 spans 17 amino acids. The DNA of the CDR3 is TGTGCCAGCAGCCAAGATTTTCACACGCAGAACACCGGGGAGCTGTTTTTT. It is translated as CASSQDFHTQNTGELFF.

The chain links TRBV7-9 to TRBJ1-1; TRBD1 agrees at 7 bases. The CDR3 contains 17 residues. The germline V gene has CDR1 SEHNR and CDR2 FQNEAQ (reference sequence). V dropped 3 bases and J dropped 1; count of bases not matched to a gene: 11. The CDR3 loop is CASSFGRGQFRNTEAFF. CDR3 DNA: TGTGCCAGCAGCTTCGGAAGGGGGCAATTTCGGAACACTGAAGCTTTCTTT.